The source of this T cell receptor (beta chain) is a study of cytomegalovirus exposure and HLA in healthy donors. This clone occurred a few times. The PCR made use of 60 Vbeta and 13 Jbeta primers. The table came from immunoSEQ multiplex PCR; TCRdb's copy has only in-frame clones and leaves some out. The sample contains 130,000 to 150,000 clones, 78% of which appear only once. Germline V gene sequence: CDR1 KGHSH, CDR2 LQKENI. Unmatched junction bases numbered 2, after V lost 1 base and J lost 2 bases. CDR3 length: 14 residues. This clonotype was obtained from a female donor in good health and CMV-seronegative. This chain uses TRBV18 with TRBJ2-7, with 7 bases that match TRBD1. Sequenced sample: PBMCs. The CDR3 loop reads CASSPRQGPYEQYF. DNA of the CDR3: TGTGCCAGCTCACCACGACAGGGCCCCTACGAGCAGTACTTC.